The following is a T cell receptor (beta chain) sequence with its context. Its antigen is unidentified. The data were obtained in a study of cytomegalovirus exposure and HLA in healthy donors. Trimming took 5 bases from V and 8 from J, leaving 18 bases between them. Germline values: CDR1 SGHTA, CDR2 FQGNSA. This CDR3 has 14 residues. Study results and limitations: The authors confirmed in vitro that a few CMV-associated chains were specific for CMV antigens. The study recorded about 150 TCR beta chains that were cytomegalovirus-associated.

Assay: immunoSEQ multiplex PCR; the TCRdb copy retains only in-frame clones and omits some. The top ten clones hold roughly 0.4% of a sample with around 250,000 clones, almost 90% of them seen once. The sequencing sample was made of PBMCs. The TCR sequence derives from a woman younger than 30 in good health and CMV-seronegative. The chain combines TRBV7-2 with TRBJ1-2; perhaps TRBD1 as D (6 bases). Written as DNA, the CDR3 is TGTGCCAGCAGCCCGGACAGTTGGCGAGGCGGCTACACCTTC. Protein sequence: CASSPDSWRGGYTF. The full variable domain, rest sourced from reference TRBV7-2 and TRBJ1-2, is GAGVSQSPSNKVTEKGKDVELRCDPISGHTALYWYRQSLGQGLEFLIYFQGNSAPDKSGLPSDRFSAERTGGSVSTLTIQRTQQEDSAVYLCASSPDSWRGGYTFGSGTRLTVV.